This T cell receptor beta chain was sequenced in a study of T cell repertoires in cytomegalovirus infection. This clonotype turned up a few times. The target antigen is unknown. Study-wide points: CMV-specific HLA-C-restricted TCR beta clonotypes dominated the ex vivo response.

TCRdb recomputed calls from the reads with MiXCR, one row per CDR3 protein. Among tens of thousands of distinct CDR3 sequences listed, about a fifth were seen once. Trimming removed 6 bases at V and 4 bases at J, with 11 bases between. The CDR3 consists of 13 residues. This clonotype was obtained from a human donor in good health (CMV status not recorded). Some clones in this sample may be carry-over from other donors' samples. The source was CD8+ T cells from cultured PBMCs, collected from culture after CMV antigen stimulation. V is TRBV12-3 or TRBV12-4 and J is TRBJ2-3; D is perhaps TRBD1 (5 bases). CDR3 region: CASSRQSPDTQYF. CDR3 nucleotides: TGTGCCAGCAGCCGACAGAGTCCAGATACGCAGTATTTT.